This T cell receptor beta chain was observed in a study of identifying expanded T cells in peripheral blood. Study-level findings and limits: Variance in clone template counts between roughly two-week samples significantly increased with total template count across all healthy donors. Roughly 1.2 clones differed between technical replicates, versus about 15 and 19 over time.

Losses at the gene ends were 7 bases for V and 0 bases for J; bases not matched to a gene: 2. This CDR3 has 12 residues. Per germline, CDR1 GTSNPN and CDR2 SVGIG (reference sequence). Produced via immunoSEQ multiplex PCR; TCRdb's table is partial and in-frame only. The table records around 91,000 clones, around 89% of them present only once. As regards this clone: The antigen is unknown.

The chain combines TRBV30 with TRBJ2-7, with 8 bases aligning to TRBD2. The source of this sequence is a person aged 18-70 years in good health. Material: blood. The CDR3 bases are TGTGCCTTCGGGGGGGGCTCCTACGAGCAGTACTTC. This encodes CAFGGGSYEQYF.